What follows is one TCR beta chain and its context. The donors gave bone marrow, and they were healthy. These data are taken from a study of cytomegalovirus exposure and HLA in healthy donors. As for the study in general: As released early, the data held 75 million to 90 million unique TCRs from HLA-typed donors.

The CDR3 sequence is 14 residues long. The germline gives CDR1 MRHNA, CDR2 SNTAGT. Losses at the gene ends were 4 bases for V and 9 bases for J; bases not matched to a gene: 7. The PCR had 60 Vbeta and 13 Jbeta primers. Repertoires were generated with immunoSEQ multiplex PCR, while TCRdb's copy carries only in-frame clones and drops some. Of around 190,000 clones in the sample, 79% were seen once. The chain joins TRBV6-4 to TRBJ2-1, with 9 positions matching TRBD2. The sample comprised PBMCs. This TCR derives from a woman in her forties in good health and CMV-seronegative. The CDR3 sequence is CASSVQLAGSEQFF. DNA for the CDR3: TGTGCCAGCAGTGTCCAACTAGCGGGTTCTGAGCAGTTCTTC.